These T cell receptor beta chains were read from a single sample in a study of response to subunit inactivated influenza vaccine. A single record per CDR3 protein comes from TCRdb applying MiXCR to the RT-PCR reads. The sample contains 500,000 to 600,000 distinct CDR3 sequences, roughly 13% of which appear only once. The source was PBMCs from blood, collected more than 35 days after vaccination. These receptors originate from a man aged 50-59 years who received an inactivated influenza vaccine. Both conserved end residues are part of each CDR3. D genes are given only for firm matches. Size values are once, few and many counts, or a class for expanded clones, and some rows have none.

j_call,clone_size,v_call,d_call,cdr3_nt,cdr3_aa
TRBJ2-5,.,TRBV12-5,TRBD1,TGTGCTAGTGGCATGACAGGGGGCGGTGGAGAGACCCAGTACTTC,CASGMTGGGGETQYF
TRBJ2-5,.,TRBV7-2,.,TGTGCCAGCAGCACGACTAACCAAGAGACCCAGTACTTC,CASSTTNQETQYF
TRBJ1-1,few,TRBV4-1,.,TGCGCCAGCAGCCAAGGGATTGGGAACACTGAAGCTTTCTTT,CASSQGIGNTEAFF
TRBJ2-1,few,TRBV16,.,TGTGCCAGCAGCCAGGCGACCCCGAGTGAGCAGTTCTTC,CASSQATPSEQFF
TRBJ2-3,.,TRBV2,.,TGTGCCAGCAGTGGGTGGGTAGGGGGCACAGATACGCAGTATTTT,CASSGWVGGTDTQYF
TRBJ2-3,few,TRBV6-5,TRBD2,TGTGCCAGCAGTTACTCGCTCCCCTCAGCGGGGGAAACAGATACGCAGTATTTT,CASSYSLPSAGETDTQYF
TRBJ2-5,.,TRBV15,.,TGTGCCACCAGCAAGAGGGGGGGACAGGCCGGTCAAGAGACCCAGTACTTC,CATSKRGGQAGQETQYF
TRBJ2-1,many,TRBV4-3,.,TGCGCCAGCAGCCAAGAACGCGGGAATGAGCAGTTCTTC,CASSQERGNEQFF
TRBJ2-3,.,TRBV7-9,TRBD2,TGTGCCAGCAGCTTAACCGGGACTAGCGGGAGGAGGACGCAGTATTTT,CASSLTGTSGRRTQYF
TRBJ1-5,few,TRBV7-9,.,TGTGCCAGCAGCGTTGGGTGGAATCAGCCCCAGCATTTT,CASSVGWNQPQHF
TRBJ1-2,many,TRBV6-1,.,TGTGCCAGCCAACCCAACCGCGAGAGCTACACCTTC,CASQPNRESYTF
TRBJ2-2,.,TRBV5-5,.,TGTGCCAGCAGCCCCCAGGTGGGGATGCACACCGGGGAGCTGTTTTTT,CASSPQVGMHTGELFF
TRBJ2-5,few,TRBV7-9,.,TGTGCCAGCAGCCTTGCTTGGGGGATACAAGAGACCCAGTACTTC,CASSLAWGIQETQYF
TRBJ1-1,.,TRBV27,TRBD1,TGTGCCAGCAGAGGACAGGGGCAGAACACTGAAGCTTTCTTT,CASRGQGQNTEAFF
TRBJ2-3,few,TRBV7-8,.,TGTGCCAGCAGCTTAGATTTCTGGCGGGGCACAGATACGCAGTATTTT,CASSLDFWRGTDTQYF
TRBJ1-5,few,TRBV6-2/TRBV6-3,.,TGTGCCACCCAAGACGGGTATCAGCCCCAGCATTTT,CATQDGYQPQHF
TRBJ2-1,few,TRBV10-3,TRBD2,TGTGCCATCACGGGCGGGAGTGGCAATGAGCAGTTCTTC,CAITGGSGNEQFF
TRBJ2-7,few,TRBV7-2,TRBD2,TGTGCCAGCAGCCCCCGGGGACTAGCTTCCTCCTACGAGCAGTACTTC,CASSPRGLASSYEQYF
TRBJ2-1,many,TRBV7-3,TRBD2,TGTGCCAGCAGGACTAGCGGGAGATCGGGCTATGAGCAGTTCTTC,CASRTSGRSGYEQFF
TRBJ1-5,few,TRBV20-1,.,TGCAGTGCTAGAGATGGCAGGGGCAGTCAGCCCCAGCATTTT,CSARDGRGSQPQHF
TRBJ2-4,many,TRBV20-1,.,TGCAGTGCAGAGTCCTACCACATTCAGTACTTC,CSAESYHIQYF